The entry that follows covers one TCR beta chain sequence. Its antigen is not yet known. Base-call qualities are not available, and no considerably larger clone is one nucleotide away. The immunoSEQ Assay, a bias-controlled multiplex PCR, was used to amplify TCRbeta CDR3 regions from genomic DNA. The study's processing was this. The number of nucleated cells in each sample was estimated from the amplification of reference gene primers within the assay. Sequence reads were collapsed and filtered to measure the absolute abundance of every unique TCRbeta CDR3 rearrangement. Productive Simpson clonality was computed per sample as the square root of Simpson's diversity index over productive rearrangements. The table was pulled from immuneACCESS by TCRdb, which kept in-frame rearrangements only. Such tables lose some clones; where checked, under half of the loss comes from unresolved V genes, and the rest has no known cause. Clonal size and the V and J genes are those of that table, whereas D and trimming came from the DNA. The sample contains some 140,000 clones, 70% to 85% of them found a single time. The top ten clones comprise about 29% of the sample.

The data are from a study of blood T cell repertoires in COVID-19 (dated by TCRdb to 2018 to 2020). Notes on the research overall: Samples from collaborators originated in the United States, Italy and Spain and spanned both the acute and convalescent phases of COVID-19. The material from the prospective study consisted of cDNA or gDNA derived from T cells, B-cell-depleted T cells, or PBMCs. Deeply sampled blood TCRbeta repertoires from subjects exposed to, actively infected with, or recovered from COVID-19 were included in the dataset. The repertoires were released in a freely available public database intended as a resource for research on the immune response to SARS-CoV-2. Samples were obtained from the ongoing ImmuneRACE study (first 160 participants) and from over 1,000 subjects provided by 6 global collaborators. Sample metadata almost always included a de-identified subject ID, COVID-19 status, age in years and sex. Where available, HLA class I and class II types were taken from metadata supplied by the sample provider and were not determined by assay-based typing. Overall study results and their limits: The quantity of clinical and demographic metadata differed by source and by participant and was supplied without curation.

Each collaborating institution followed its own protocols to collect whole blood in K2EDTA tubes. Collaborator samples were shipped for TCRbeta analysis as frozen whole blood, isolated PBMCs, or DNA extracted from either sample type. For CDR1 and CDR2, the germline V gene lists SGHTA and FQGTGA. The junction carries 13 bases between V and J, which are trimmed by 5 bases and 5 bases respectively. The CDR3, from cysteine to phenylalanine, totals 14 residues. Here the CDR3 DNA is all that survives: 42 bases in frame from base 1. This clonotype originated in a woman in her sixties with acute or convalescent COVID-19. The sequencing input was peripheral blood. The chain was built from TRBV7-3 and TRBJ2-1; the D gene cannot be named for sure. The nucleotides are TGTGCCAGCAGCATTCGTAGGAGACACAATGAGCAGTTCTTC. Translated, this gives CASSIRRRHNEQFF.